This TCR beta chain was documented in a study of blood T cell repertoires in COVID-19. Study-wide context: T cells, B-cell-depleted T cells, or PBMCs provided the cDNA or gDNA that served as material.

Germline V CDR1 and CDR2: KGHDR, SFDVKD. The CDR3 is made up of 15 amino acids. V trimming: 5 bases; J trimming: 5 bases; junction bases outside the gene matches: 6. The recovered donors of Cohort 3 showed two negative PCRs, clearance, or symptom resolution. The table came from immunoSEQ multiplex PCR; TCRdb's copy has only in-frame clones and leaves some out. The sample records 150,000 to 200,000 clones, approximately 78% being singletons. The sample was PBMCs or T cells enriched from blood (not recorded which). This clonotype was obtained from a woman aged 45-59 years who had recovered from COVID-19. V is TRBV24-1 and J is TRBJ1-5, with TRBD1 matching over 9 bases. CDR3 sequence reads: CATSAGTGMDQPQHF. The CDR3 DNA follows: TGTGCCACCAGTGCCGGGACAGGGATGGATCAGCCCCAGCATTTT.